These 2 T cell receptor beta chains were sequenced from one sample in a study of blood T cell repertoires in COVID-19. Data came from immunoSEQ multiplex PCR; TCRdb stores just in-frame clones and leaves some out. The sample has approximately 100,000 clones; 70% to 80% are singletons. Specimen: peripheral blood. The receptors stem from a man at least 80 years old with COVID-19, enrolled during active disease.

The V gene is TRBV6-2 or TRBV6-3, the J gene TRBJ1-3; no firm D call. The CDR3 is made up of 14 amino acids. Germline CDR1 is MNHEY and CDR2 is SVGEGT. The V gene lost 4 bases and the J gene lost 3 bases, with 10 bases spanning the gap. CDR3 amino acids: CASSSGGSGNTIYF. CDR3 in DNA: TGTGCCAGCAGTTCCGGAGGGAGTGGAAACACCATATATTTT.

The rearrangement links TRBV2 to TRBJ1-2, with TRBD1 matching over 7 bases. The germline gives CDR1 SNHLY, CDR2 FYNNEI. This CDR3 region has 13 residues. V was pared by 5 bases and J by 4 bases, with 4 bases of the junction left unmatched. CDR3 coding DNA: TGTGCCAGCAGTACCGGGACAGCCTATGGCTACACCTTC. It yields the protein CASSTGTAYGYTF.